This T cell receptor (beta chain) was obtained from a study of T-cell memory formation after mild COVID-19 (dated by TCRdb to about 2021). About the full investigation: Most TCR sequence clusters were specific to one of the two donors. Longitudinal TCRalpha and TCRbeta repertoire sequencing tracked T-cell clones expanding and contracting after mild COVID-19 in a couple of donors. The cohort comprised two young, previously healthy adult volunteers, one female and one male.

V drops 2 bases and J drops 0 bases, leaving 6 bases in between. According to the germline V gene, CDR1 reads SGHRS and CDR2 reads YFSETQ. The CDR3 runs 15 residues from the cysteine to the phenylalanine. CDR3 DNA only is kept here, 45 bases in frame from base 1. Study-wide findings and limitations: Only a couple of mild cases were covered in the study, and larger cohorts including severe cases with pre-infection samples were considered necessary. Contracting CD4+ clones turned up mainly in the CM and EM memory subsets, whereas EMRA was where CD8+ clones were enriched. Clones contracting from day 15 to 85 had balanced CD4/CD8 phenotypes, while a second wave expanding from day 15 to 37 was biased towards CD4+. The detection of some responding clones in pre-infection memory suggests that pre-existing cross-reactive memory T cells joined the SARS-CoV-2 response. SARS-CoV-2 specificity of the second-wave clones peaking on day 37 was not confirmed.

Instrument used: Illumina NovaSeq 6000. TCRalpha and TCRbeta cDNA libraries were constructed by 5'RACE with constant-segment primers, with sample barcodes and unique molecular identifiers being introduced. Trizol reagent was used to extract RNA from every sample. Library amplification was performed in two PCR steps, and a second sample barcode and Illumina TruSeq adapters were introduced in the second step. Libraries were sequenced on an Illumina NovaSeq with 2 x 150 bp paired-end reads. The source study handled its data this way. The reads were demultiplexed and collapsed into UMI-guided consensus sequences using migec v1.2.7. Using mixcr v2.1.11, UMI consensuses were aligned to TRA and TRB V and J templates and then assembled into clonotypes. A clonotype was counted as expanded or contracted only if both edgeR and NoisET called the change significant, with noise models trained on biological replicates. For edgeR calls, a false discovery rate-adjusted p below 0.01 and a log2 fold-change threshold of 1 were applied. As an exploratory analysis of dynamics, PCA with hierarchical clustering was applied to max-normalized trajectories of the 1000 most abundant clonotypes. Separately sequenced CD4+ and CD8+ repertoires were used to assign a CD4 or CD8 phenotype to each responding clone. The raw public reads went through TCRdb reprocessing: fastp at Q25, MiXCR clone calling, in-frame beta chains kept. Identical CDR3 proteins give one entry, which carries the most common genes and DNA. The authors' filters were not applied to this entry. Counted in this sample were around 50,000 distinct CDR3 sequences; approximately 12% of them appeared once. The ten largest clones represent around 24% of the sample.

This clonotype was counted at least ten times. Its antigen remains undetermined. Qualities for individual bases were not recorded, and no much larger clone is one base off. PBMCs were isolated by Ficoll-Paque density gradient centrifugation. The sequenced material came from PBMCs or a T cell subset sorted from them (not recorded which). This receptor was obtained from a man aged 18 to 30 who had mild COVID-19 (a few samples of this study predate the infection). The sample titles of this study are shuffled in the database, so cell type and time point are left out; the donor was told from shared clones. The rearrangement joined TRBV5-1 to TRBJ2-6; D gene: possibly TRBD2, on 5 matching bases. The DNA sequence is as follows: TGCGCCAGCAGCTTAGGGAGCTCTGGGGCCAACGTCCTGACTTTC. It specifies CASSLGSSGANVLTF.